The rows below give T cell receptor beta chains drawn from one sample of a study of shared T cell receptors in the human thymus. Profiled with immunoSEQ multiplex PCR; TCRdb holds only in-frame clones, not every one. The table lists about 660,000 clones, around nine tenths of them singletons. The same data also contributed to another study, on human thymus T cells.

The specimen sequenced was thymocytes. The receptors come from a boy under two years old with a congenital heart defect. Each CDR3 is given with its conserved first and last residue. A D gene is named only where the DNA matches it firmly. Clone size is shown for a subset of rows, as once, few, many or a class of expanded clone.

V	J	D	size	DNA	CDR3
TRBV28	TRBJ2-4	TRBD1	-	TGTGCCAGCAGAGACAGGGCCCCCAAAAACATTCAGTACTTC	CASRDRAPKNIQYF
TRBV27	TRBJ1-2	-	-	TGTGCCAGCAGTTTCGGTCCGGGGGGTGGCTACACCTTC	CASSFGPGGGYTF
TRBV19	TRBJ1-1	-	-	TGTGCCAGTAGCCATGGGGGGGGGTCTGAAGCTTTCTTT	CASSHGGGSEAFF
TRBV5-5	TRBJ2-7	-	-	TGTGCCAGCAGCTGGGGTGGCGGGACTCGGGTTGGCGAGCAGTACTTC	CASSWGGGTRVGEQYF
TRBV7-8	TRBJ2-7	TRBD2	-	TGTGCCAGCAGCTTATCGCCCCTGCGGACTAGCGGGATCGGCGAGCAGTACTTC	CASSLSPLRTSGIGEQYF
TRBV4-2	TRBJ2-1	TRBD2	-	TGTGCCAGCAGCCAAGAGGGGCGGGAGTGGGGCAATGAGCAGTTCTTC	CASSQEGREWGNEQFF
TRBV25-1	TRBJ1-1	-	-	TGTGCCAGCAGAGCTAGACAGTTAAGCACTGAAGCTTTCTTT	CASRARQLSTEAFF
TRBV5-4	TRBJ2-7	TRBD2	once	TGTGCCAGCAGCCCGCGGGGAGCGGGAGAGCCCTACGAGCAGTACTTC	CASSPRGAGEPYEQYF
TRBV9	TRBJ2-7	-	-	TGTGCCAGCAGCCCAGCTGGGCGGGTCTACGAGCAGTACTTC	CASSPAGRVYEQYF
TRBV13	TRBJ1-4	TRBD1	-	TGTGCCAGCAGGCAAAAATGGGGGACAGCGAATGAAAAACTGTTTTTT	CASRQKWGTANEKLFF
TRBV6-6	TRBJ2-7	TRBD1	-	TGTGCCAGCACCCGACAGGGCAATAGAGACTACGAGCAGTACTTC	CASTRQGNRDYEQYF
TRBV30	TRBJ2-1	-	-	TGTGCCTGGAGCGTCTTCCACTCAGGGGTGGGGAGCTCCTACAATGAGCAGTTCTTC	CAWSVFHSGVGSSYNEQFF
TRBV7-8	TRBJ2-3	TRBD2	-	TGTGCCAGCAGCTCCCGACTAGCGGGAGGGAGAAATACGCAGTATTTT	CASSSRLAGGRNTQYF
TRBV5-1	TRBJ2-3	TRBD1	-	TGCGCCAGCAGCTTGGACAGGGGTTTTCGCACAGATACGCAGTATTTT	CASSLDRGFRTDTQYF
TRBV27	TRBJ2-7	-	-	TGTGCCAGCAGTTCGCGATGGGCTAGCGCAAACCTATCAACCTACGAGCAGTACTTC	CASSSRWASANLSTYEQYF
TRBV6-1	TRBJ1-5	-	-	TGTGCCAGCAGTGAAGCGCCGGGATGGCAGCCCCAGCATTTT	CASSEAPGWQPQHF
TRBV7-7	TRBJ2-1	-	-	TGTGCTAGCAGCTTAGCATGGGGCAGGGGATGGCGGAATGAGCAGTTCTTC	CASSLAWGRGWRNEQFF
TRBV5-1	TRBJ2-7	-	-	TGCGCCAGCAGCCTTAGCGGAAACTCCTACGAGCAGTACTTC	CASSLSGNSYEQYF
TRBV5-1	TRBJ2-5	TRBD2	-	TGCGCCAGCAGCTTGGGGACTAGCGGGAGTCCTCAAGAGACCCAGTACTTC	CASSLGTSGSPQETQYF
TRBV15	TRBJ2-1	-	-	TGTGCCACCAGCAGAGATAGGCCTTTAGAGCGCCTCTCCTACAATGAGCAGTTCTTC	CATSRDRPLERLSYNEQFF
TRBV19	TRBJ2-7	TRBD2	-	TGTGCCAGTAGTGGCCTAGCGGACTCCTACGAGCAGTACTTC	CASSGLADSYEQYF
TRBV4-1	TRBJ2-7	-	-	TGCGCCAGCAGCCAAGGACGCGGCGCCTACGAGCAGTACTTC	CASSQGRGAYEQYF
TRBV28	TRBJ2-7	TRBD2	-	TGTGCCAGCAGCCATCTCGAGCGGGAGTTTTCCTACGAGCAGTACTTC	CASSHLEREFSYEQYF
TRBV2	TRBJ2-7	TRBD2	-	TGTGCCAGCAGGGAGAGACTAGCGGGAGACGGTCCCTACGAGCAGTACTTC	CASRERLAGDGPYEQYF
TRBV9	TRBJ2-7	TRBD1	-	TGTGCCAGCAGCGTAGGGCCGGGACAGGGACTATACGAGCAGTACTTC	CASSVGPGQGLYEQYF
TRBV4-1	TRBJ1-4	TRBD1	-	TGCGCCAGCAGCCGTCGGACAGGTTCCTCCCCCCCGCGGGGCAAAGAAAAACTGTTTTTT	CASSRRTGSSPPRGKEKLFF
TRBV6-1	TRBJ2-7	TRBD1	-	TGTGCCAGCAGGCCGGGACAGGGCTCCTACGAGCAGTACTTC	CASRPGQGSYEQYF
TRBV2	TRBJ2-5	TRBD2	-	TGTGCCAGCAGTGATGAGAGGGGACTAGCGGGAGGGTACCAAGAGACCCAGTACTTC	CASSDERGLAGGYQETQYF
TRBV7-8	TRBJ2-7	TRBD1	-	TGTGCCAGCAGCTCTGACAGGGCCCGCTACGAGCAGTACTTC	CASSSDRARYEQYF
TRBV2	TRBJ1-2	TRBD1	-	TGTGCCAGCAGTGAAACGGTCCAGGGGGCGAGGGGCTACACCTTC	CASSETVQGARGYTF